Listed here is a single T cell receptor beta chain. What it binds is not known. FACS sorted CD4+ or CD8+ T cells into CD45RA+ naive and CD45RO+ memory. The method was immunoSEQ multiplex PCR; TCRdb's version includes in-frame clones alone and lacks a portion of them. The sample lists tens of thousands of clones; 82% were seen once. The sample comes from a study of regulatory dendritic cells for organ transplantation. The CDR3 consists of 16 residues. J gave up 4 bases and V 0 bases, and 9 bases lay outside the gene matches. The germline CDR1 and CDR2 sequences are SGHRS and YFSETQ. Study findings and constraints: Of resting T cell subsets, memory CD8+ had the most alloreactive clonotypes. Memory CD8+ T cells were the most oligoclonal; naive cells were highly diverse.

The receptor was isolated from a human donor in good health. This chain connects TRBV5-1 to TRBJ1-2; 7 nucleotides match TRBD1. The sequencing input was naive CD4+ T cells from blood. The subset is: CD45RA+ naive T cells. This chain's CDR3 is CASSLASKQGGYGYTF. In DNA, the CDR3 is TGCGCCAGCAGCTTGGCCTCGAAGCAGGGGGGCTATGGCTACACCTTC.